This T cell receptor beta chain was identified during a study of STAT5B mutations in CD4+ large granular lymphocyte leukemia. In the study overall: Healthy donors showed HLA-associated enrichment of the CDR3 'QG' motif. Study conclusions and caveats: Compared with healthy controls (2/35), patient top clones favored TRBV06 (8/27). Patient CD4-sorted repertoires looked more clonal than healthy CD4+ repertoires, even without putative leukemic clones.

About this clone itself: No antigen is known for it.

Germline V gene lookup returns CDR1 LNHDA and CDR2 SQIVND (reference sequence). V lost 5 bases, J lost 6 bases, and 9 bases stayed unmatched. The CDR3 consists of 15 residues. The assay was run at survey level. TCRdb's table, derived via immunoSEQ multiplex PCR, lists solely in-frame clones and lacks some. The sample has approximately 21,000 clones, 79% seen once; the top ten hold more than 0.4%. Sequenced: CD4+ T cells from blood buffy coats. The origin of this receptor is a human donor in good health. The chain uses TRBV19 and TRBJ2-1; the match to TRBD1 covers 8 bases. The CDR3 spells CASSSIGTGLNEQFF. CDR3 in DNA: TGTGCCAGTAGTTCAATCGGGACAGGCCTCAATGAGCAGTTCTTC.